These 28 T cell receptor beta chains were all obtained from the same sample, sequenced in a study of T cells in Graves' hyperthyroidism and ophthalmopathy. Authors of the study amplified TCR beta CDR3 regions from RNA transcripts. RT-PCR in the first round (using the HTBI primer set) targeted the TCR CDR3. Each CDR3 protein gets one entry after TCRdb re-called the multiplex PCR reads with MiXCR. Of roughly 660,000 distinct CDR3 sequences listed, 17% are singletons. Specimen: blood. Receptors originate from a man aged 50 to 60 with Graves' hyperthyroidism.

This clonotype has at least ten counts. The rearrangement uses TRBV10-3 and TRBJ2-7, with D perhaps matching TRBD1 or TRBD2 (6 bases each). With 6 bases removed from V and 0 bases from J, the gap between germline ends came to 9 bases. This CDR3 comprises 13 residues. Germline values: CDR1 ENHRY, CDR2 SYGVKD. The CDR3 nucleotides are TGTGCCATCAGAAGGGGGGACTCCTACGAGCAGTACTTC. This translates into CAIRRGDSYEQYF.

V usage is TRBV25-1 and J usage is TRBJ1-3; no clear D gene. Deletions cut 4 bases from V and 4 bases from J, with 11 bases between. This CDR3 contains 14 residues. CDR1 and CDR2 from the germline V gene are MGHDK and SYGVNS. The CDR3 nucleotides are TGTGCCAGCAGTGCTGTCGAAGTAGGAAACACCATATATTTT. Its translation: CASSAVEVGNTIYF.

The sample holds a few counts of this clonotype. The V call is TRBV13, the J call TRBJ1-2; no reliable D call. The V and J ends lost 4 bases and 4 bases respectively, with 13 bases between them. Germline-derived CDR1 and CDR2 are PRHDT and FYEKMQ (reference sequence). This CDR3 contains 14 residues. The CDR3 is CASSSSGEVYGYTF. CDR3 DNA sequence: TGTGCCAGCAGCTCGTCGGGCGAGGTCTATGGCTACACCTTC. The whole variable domain, filled in from reference TRBV13 and TRBJ1-2, reads AAGVIQSPRHLIKEKRETATLKCYPIPRHDTVYWYQQGPGQDPQFLISFYEKMQSDKGSIPDRFSAQQFSDYHSELNMSSLELGDSALYFCASSSSGEVYGYTFGSGTRLTVV.

At least ten counts were recorded for this clonotype. The chain carries TRBV6-1 and TRBJ1-5, with a possible D match to TRBD1 (5 bases). The V end was cut by 4 bases, the J end by 3 bases, with 10 bases between. The CDR3 is 14 amino acids. The germline CDR1 and CDR2 sequences are MNHNS and SASEGT. CDR3 nucleotides: TGTGCCAGCAGTGGGGGGGTGTCCAATCAGCCCCAGCATTTT. This encodes CASSGGVSNQPQHF.

V usage is TRBV6-1 and J usage is TRBJ1-5, with D possibly TRBD1 on 6 matching bases. CDR1 is MNHNS, CDR2 SASEGT, per germline. Between the trimmed V and J ends, which lost 4 bases and 2 bases, there was a span of 12 bases. The CDR3 consists of 15 residues. The DNA for the CDR3 is TGTGCCAGCAGTGGAACAGGGCTCCGCAATCAGCCCCAGCATTTT. This translates into CASSGTGLRNQPQHF.

This clonotype has more than one count but fewer than ten. The J gene is TRBJ1-5, the V gene TRBV20-1, with D perhaps TRBD1 (6 bases). V lost 3 bases and J 4 bases, leaving 16 bases between the germline ends. The germline gives CDR1 DFQATT, CDR2 SNEGSKA (reference sequence). The CDR3 loop spans 15 amino acids. CDR3 nucleotide sequence: TGCAGTGCTAGTTGGGCAGGGGACCTGAATCAGCCCCAGCATTTT. Its protein is CSASWAGDLNQPQHF.

The V and J genes are TRBV5-1 and TRBJ2-3, with TRBD2 identical over 12 bases. Germline V CDR1 and CDR2: SGHRS, YFSETQ. This CDR3 has 19 residues. V gave up 3 bases and J gave up 2 bases; unmatched junction bases: 13. CDR3 amino acids: CASSSWTSGDYLITDTQYF. The DNA of the CDR3 is TGCGCCAGCAGCTCCTGGACTAGCGGGGACTATCTAATCACAGATACGCAGTATTTT.

This chain connects TRBV18 to TRBJ2-7; 9 bases match TRBD2. CDR1 KGHSH and CDR2 LQKENI come from the germline V gene. The CDR3 covers 16 residues. Trimming at V came to 0 bases and at J to 0 bases, leaving 3 bases not matched to a gene. The CDR3 loop is CASSPPQRGASYEQYF. In nucleotides, the CDR3 is TGTGCCAGCTCACCACCCCAGCGGGGGGCCTCCTACGAGCAGTACTTC. Complete variable domain (other parts from reference TRBV18 and TRBJ2-7): NAGVMQNPRHLVRRRGQEARLRCSPMKGHSHVYWYRQLPEEGLKFMVYLQKENIIDESGMPKERFSAEFPKEGPSILRIQQVVRGDSAAYFCASSPPQRGASYEQYFGPGTRLTVT.

This clonotype appeared a few times. The V call is TRBV20-1, the J call TRBJ2-2; unclear D gene. In germline, CDR1 is DFQATT, CDR2 SNEGSKA (reference sequence). This CDR3 contains 13 residues. V was pared by 3 bases and J by 7 bases, with 12 bases between. In nucleotides, the CDR3 is TGCAGTGCTAGCCGCTTTAATAGCGGGGAGCTGTTTTTT. Its translation: CSASRFNSGELFF.

The gene calls are TRBV5-1 and TRBJ2-1; 11 bases fit TRBD2. J lost 4 bases, V lost 7 bases, and 10 bases had no gene match. Germline lookup yields CDR1 SGHRS and CDR2 YFSETQ. The length of the CDR3 is 16 residues. DNA of the CDR3: TGCGCCAGCTCTTTAGCGGGAGGGCCAAGGTACAATGAGCAGTTCTTC. Translation: CASSLAGGPRYNEQFF. Based on the CDR3 plus reference TRBV5-1 and TRBJ2-1, the full variable domain is KAGVTQTPRYLIKTRGQQVTLSCSPISGHRSVSWYQQTPGQGLQFLFEYFSETQRNKGNFPGRFSGRQFSNSRSEMNVSTLELGDSALYLCASSLAGGPRYNEQFFGPGTRLTVL.

This clonotype was detected many times. The chain employs TRBV2 and TRBJ2-1; D unresolved. V lost 6 bases to trimming and J lost 0 bases, with 9 bases between them. The germline CDR1 and CDR2 sequences are SNHLY and FYNNEI. The CDR3 covers 14 residues. CDR3 sequence: CASSVIFSYNEQFF. CDR3 nucleotides: TGTGCCAGCAGCGTTATTTTCTCCTACAATGAGCAGTTCTTC. The complete variable domain, with remaining parts taken from reference TRBV2 and TRBJ2-1, reads EPEVTQTPSHQVTQMGQEVILRCVPISNHLYFYWYRQILGQKVEFLVSFYNNEISEKSEIFDDQFSVERPDGSNFTLKIRSTKLEDSAMYFCASSVIFSYNEQFFGPGTRLTVL.

This clonotype was recorded many times. In nucleotides, the CDR3 is TGTGCCAGCAGTGAATTGCCAGGATTGGAGTACAATGAGCAGTTCTTC. This translates into CASSELPGLEYNEQFF. The chain couples TRBV25-1 to TRBJ2-1; the D is unclear. V was clipped by 1 base and J by 4 bases, with 14 bases between them. Germline CDR1 is MGHDK and CDR2 is SYGVNS. CDR3 length equals 16 residues.

The genes are TRBV16 and TRBJ2-7; 8 nucleotides match TRBD1. With V trimmed by 3 bases and J by 3 bases, 7 bases remained unmatched. The CDR3 length is 15 residues. CDR1 is KGHSY, CDR2 FQNENV, per germline. The CDR3 DNA sequence: TGTGCCAGCAGCCAGTCGGACAGGGTGCTCTACGAGCAGTACTTC. Translated, it gives CASSQSDRVLYEQYF.

The rearrangement joins TRBV20-1 to TRBJ2-1; 11 nucleotides align to TRBD2. Per germline, CDR1 DFQATT and CDR2 SNEGSKA (reference sequence). V was clipped by 1 base and J by 9 bases; unmatched bases: 8. The CDR3 contains 15 residues. The CDR3 protein is CSARVSGRVGGEQFF. The CDR3 DNA reads as TGCAGTGCTAGAGTTAGCGGGAGGGTCGGGGGTGAGCAGTTCTTC.

This sequence joins TRBV5-4 and TRBJ2-1; tentatively, D is TRBD1 or TRBD2 (5 bases each). V dropped 4 bases and J dropped 3 bases, with 14 bases sitting between them. CDR1 is SGHNT and CDR2 is YYREEE in the germline V gene (reference sequence). The CDR3 is 15 amino acids. The CDR3 here is CASSLGEGYYNEQFF. The DNA of the CDR3 is TGTGCCAGCAGCCTTGGCGAGGGGTACTACAATGAGCAGTTCTTC.

This clonotype was detected ten times or more. The rearrangement links TRBV28 to TRBJ2-4, with TRBD2 matching 9 bases. Germline assignment: CDR1 MDHEN and CDR2 SYDVKM. CDR3 length: 16 amino acids. The trim removed 0 bases at V and 5 bases at J, leaving 5 bases unmatched. CDR3: CASSLWIGGRENIQYF. For the CDR3, the DNA is TGTGCCAGCAGTTTATGGATCGGCGGGAGGGAAAACATTCAGTACTTC.

There are many counts of this clonotype. The chain links TRBV10-3 to TRBJ1-1; unclear D gene. The CDR3 has 16 residues. Germline V gene sequence: CDR1 ENHRY, CDR2 SYGVKD. The V and J ends lost 0 bases and 2 bases respectively, with 13 bases between them. CDR3 region: CAISESIPGYNTEAFF. CDR3 in DNA: TGTGCCATCAGTGAGTCGATCCCAGGTTATAACACTGAAGCTTTCTTT.

In this sample, this clonotype turned up many times. The rearrangement joins TRBV28 to TRBJ2-7, with 9 bases matching TRBD1. The V gene's germline CDR1 is MDHEN and CDR2 SYDVKM. The junction had 6 bases not matched to a gene; V was cut back by 5 bases and J by 1 base. The length of the CDR3 is 15 residues. The CDR3 here is CASSPRDRASYEQYF. The DNA for the CDR3 is TGTGCCAGCAGTCCCCGGGACAGGGCATCCTACGAGCAGTACTTC.

This clonotype was picked up a small number of times. This rearrangement joins TRBV28 to TRBJ2-7; D is possibly TRBD1 or TRBD2 (5 bases each). Germline V gene lookup returns CDR1 MDHEN and CDR2 SYDVKM. With 0 bases removed from V and 2 bases from J, the gap between germline ends came to 11 bases. This CDR3 has 15 amino acids. The CDR3 loop is CASSLWRGTTYEQYF. Here the CDR3 DNA reads TGTGCCAGCAGTTTATGGAGGGGAACCACCTACGAGCAGTACTTC.

This clonotype appeared a few times. V and J are TRBV9 and TRBJ1-6; TRBD1 matches at 9 bases. From germline, CDR1 is SGDLS and CDR2 YYNGEE. The CDR3 is made up of 16 amino acids. V shed 4 bases and J 14 bases; nucleotides not matched to a gene: 16. The CDR3 coding sequence is TGTGCCAGCAGCCCCCGCGCGGGACAGGGCCCTCTCACCCTCCACTTT. This encodes CASSPRAGQGPLTLHF.

The CDR3 sequence is CASSYTSGGGNEQFF. In DNA, the CDR3 is TGTGCCAGCAGTTACACTAGCGGGGGCGGGAATGAGCAGTTCTTC. The V and J genes are TRBV28 and TRBJ2-1; 11 nucleotides line up with TRBD2. The CDR3 loop spans 15 amino acids. Trimming at V came to 4 bases and at J to 7 bases, leaving 6 bases not matched to a gene. CDR1 and CDR2 from the germline V gene are MDHEN and SYDVKM.

This clonotype was detected only a few times. The chain is built from TRBV9 and TRBJ2-3, with 9 positions matching TRBD1. V trimming: 0 bases; J trimming: 3 bases; junction bases outside the gene matches: 2. The CDR3 runs 15 residues. CDR1 is SGDLS and CDR2 is YYNGEE in the germline V gene. CDR3 in DNA: TGTGCCAGCAGCGTAGAGGGACAGGGAACAGATACGCAGTATTTT. This gives the protein CASSVEGQGTDTQYF.

A remark on this clonotype: Given a much more abundant clone one base away, this may be a read error. CDR3 protein: CATGASGNTGELFF. In nucleotides, the CDR3 is TGTGCCACCGGGGCCAGTGGTAACACCGGGGAGCTGTTTTTT. V is TRBV24-1 and J is TRBJ2-2; weak D call: TRBD1 (5 bases). Germline lookup yields CDR1 KGHDR and CDR2 SFDVKD. V lost 9 bases and J 2 bases, leaving 12 bases between the germline ends. This CDR3 contains 14 residues.

The chain uses TRBV5-1 and TRBJ1-1; 10 nucleotides line up with TRBD1. V lost 0 bases to trimming and J lost 3 bases; unmatched junction nucleotides: 2. The germline gives CDR1 SGHRS, CDR2 YFSETQ. The CDR3 runs to 15 residues. The CDR3 DNA reads as TGCGCCAGCAGCTTGGCGGGACAGGGGCACACTGAAGCTTTCTTT. Its protein is CASSLAGQGHTEAFF. Based on the CDR3 plus reference TRBV5-1 and TRBJ1-1, the full variable domain is KAGVTQTPRYLIKTRGQQVTLSCSPISGHRSVSWYQQTPGQGLQFLFEYFSETQRNKGNFPGRFSGRQFSNSRSEMNVSTLELGDSALYLCASSLAGQGHTEAFFGQGTRLTVV.

The V and J genes are TRBV3-1 and TRBJ2-1; the match to TRBD2 covers 11 bases. J gave up 5 bases and V 1 base, and 4 bases lay outside the gene matches. The CDR3 totals 16 residues. The germline gives CDR1 LGHDT, CDR2 YNNKEL (reference sequence). In DNA, the CDR3 is TGTGCCAGCAGCCAAGGGGGGACTAGCGGAAACAATGAGCAGTTCTTC. It encodes CASSQGGTSGNNEQFF.

This chain joins TRBV18 and TRBJ2-4, with D perhaps assigned TRBD1 or TRBD2 (5 bases each). This CDR3 is built from 13 residues. V was shortened by 3 bases and J by 7 bases, with 10 bases between the two germline ends. Germline CDR1 and CDR2: KGHSH and LQKENI. CDR3 residues: CASSPGDWNIQYF. The CDR3 region has the DNA TGTGCCAGCTCACCGGGGGATTGGAACATTCAGTACTTC. Variable domain in full (rest from reference TRBV18 and TRBJ2-4): NAGVMQNPRHLVRRRGQEARLRCSPMKGHSHVYWYRQLPEEGLKFMVYLQKENIIDESGMPKERFSAEFPKEGPSILRIQQVVRGDSAAYFCASSPGDWNIQYFGAGTRLSVL.

The V gene is TRBV19, the J gene TRBJ2-2; 10 nucleotides line up with TRBD2. The CDR3 length is 19 residues. V lost 6 bases to trimming and J lost 2 bases; unmatched junction nucleotides: 15. Germline CDR1 LNHDA, CDR2 SQIVND (reference sequence). CDR3 region: CASRITSGAGRGNTGELFF. The CDR3 DNA sequence: TGTGCCAGTAGGATTACTAGCGGGGCGGGACGGGGCAACACCGGGGAGCTGTTTTTT.

This clonotype has a count of ten or more. The chain recombines TRBV5-1 with TRBJ2-1; 11 bases are shared with TRBD2. Germline loops: CDR1 SGHRS, CDR2 YFSETQ. The CDR3 length is 15 residues. After removal of 4 bases from V and 7 bases from J, the junction contained 7 bases not matched to a gene. In DNA form, the CDR3 reads TGCGCCAGCAGCCGAACTAGCGGGAGTATGAATGAGCAGTTCTTC. This codes for CASSRTSGSMNEQFF. The variable domain in full, with the rest retrieved from reference TRBV5-1 and TRBJ2-1, is KAGVTQTPRYLIKTRGQQVTLSCSPISGHRSVSWYQQTPGQGLQFLFEYFSETQRNKGNFPGRFSGRQFSNSRSEMNVSTLELGDSALYLCASSRTSGSMNEQFFGPGTRLTVL.